One T cell receptor (beta chain) is described in this entry. As yet, its antigen is unknown. At one end the junction does not follow the germline gene, possibly because of a read error. CDR1 SGHNT and CDR2 YYREEE come from the germline V gene (reference sequence). The CDR3 is made up of 16 amino acids. Total RNA amounting to 500 ng was the source from which TCR beta cDNA was made with a constant-region primer. Three nested multiplex PCR rounds, a slightly modified ARM-PCR, produced the libraries for TCR beta. The opening two PCR rounds, around 10 cycles each, paired TRBV1-TRBV30 forward primers with a C-beta reverse primer. TCRdb ran MiXCR on the multiplex PCR reads and lists one entry per CDR3 protein. The repertoire holds approximately 210,000 distinct CDR3 sequences, with 65% as singletons. The data are from a study of tumor-infiltrating lymphocytes in primary liver carcinoma. Study details: Patients were men and women aged 30 to 69 years. Tumor staging was T1-T3 N0M0; sizes spanned about 4 to 10 cm across.

The blood RNA (from unsorted whole blood) was obtained, and germline DNA was also extracted. Regarding the study as a whole: With p = 0.039, the top-250-clone fraction in tumors significantly exceeded that in blood. No comparison of CD4+ and CD8+ repertoires was made, since the samples were bulk unsorted.

The chain recombines TRBV5-4 with TRBJ2-5; 11 bases agree with TRBD2. The sequencing sample was made of peripheral blood. The origin of this receptor is a woman between 55 and 75 years old with primary liver carcinoma and hepatitis B virus infection. CDR3 region: CAGSTQIAGGRETQYF. The CDR3 DNA is TGTGCCGGCAGCACACAAATAGCGGGAGGGAGAGAGACCCAGTACTTC.